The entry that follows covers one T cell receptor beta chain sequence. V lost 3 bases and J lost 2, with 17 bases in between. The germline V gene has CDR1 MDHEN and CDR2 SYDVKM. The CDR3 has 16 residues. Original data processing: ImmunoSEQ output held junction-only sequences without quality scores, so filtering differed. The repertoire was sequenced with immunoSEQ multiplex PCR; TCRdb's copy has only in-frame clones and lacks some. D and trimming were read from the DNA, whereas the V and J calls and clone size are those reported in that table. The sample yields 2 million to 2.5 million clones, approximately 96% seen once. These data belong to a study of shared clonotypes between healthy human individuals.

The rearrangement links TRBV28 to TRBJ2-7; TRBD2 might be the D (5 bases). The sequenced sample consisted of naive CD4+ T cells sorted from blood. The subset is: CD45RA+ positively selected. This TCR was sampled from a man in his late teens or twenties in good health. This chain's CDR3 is CASSFPRGGGTYEQYF. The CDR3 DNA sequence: TGTGCCAGCAGTTTCCCCCGTGGAGGAGGCACCTACGAGCAGTACTTC.